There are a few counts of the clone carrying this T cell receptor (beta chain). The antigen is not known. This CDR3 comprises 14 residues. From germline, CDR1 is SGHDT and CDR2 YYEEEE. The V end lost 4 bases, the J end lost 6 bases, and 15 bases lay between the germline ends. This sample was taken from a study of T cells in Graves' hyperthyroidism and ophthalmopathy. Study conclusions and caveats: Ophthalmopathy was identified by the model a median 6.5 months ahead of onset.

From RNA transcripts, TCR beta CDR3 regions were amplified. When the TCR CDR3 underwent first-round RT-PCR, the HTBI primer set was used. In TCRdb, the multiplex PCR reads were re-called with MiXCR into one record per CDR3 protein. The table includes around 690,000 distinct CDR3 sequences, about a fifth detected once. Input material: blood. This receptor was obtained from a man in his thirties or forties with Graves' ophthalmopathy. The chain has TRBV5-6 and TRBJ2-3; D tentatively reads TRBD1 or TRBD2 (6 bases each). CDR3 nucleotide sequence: TGTGCCAGCAGCCCGTCGGGGGCTTCGGATACGCAGTATTTT. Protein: CASSPSGASDTQYF.